The 25 T cell receptor beta chains reported below all come from one sample, sequenced in a study of cytomegalovirus exposure and HLA in healthy donors. The table came from immunoSEQ multiplex PCR; TCRdb's copy has only in-frame clones and leaves some out. The table shows about 130,000 clones, with about 93% occurring only once. The sample comprised PBMCs. The receptors stem from a woman under 30 in good health and CMV-seronegative.

This chain links TRBV9 with TRBJ2-1, with 8 bases matching TRBD1. Germline assignment: CDR1 SGDLS and CDR2 YYNGEE. V lost 3 bases, J lost 2 bases, and 10 bases stayed unmatched. This CDR3 spans 17 amino acids. The CDR3 here is CASSAYHGTGPYNEQFF. CDR3 DNA sequence: TGTGCCAGCAGCGCGTACCACGGGACAGGCCCCTACAATGAGCAGTTCTTC. Full variable domain (outside the CDR3, taken from reference TRBV9 and TRBJ2-1): DSGVTQTPKHLITATGQRVTLRCSPRSGDLSVYWYQQSLDQGLQFLIQYYNGEERAKGNILERFSAQQFPDLHSELNLSSLELGDSALYFCASSAYHGTGPYNEQFFGPGTRLTVL.

The CDR3 protein is CASSVLGQENSPLHF. For the CDR3, the DNA is TGTGCCAGCAGCGTTCTGGGACAGGAGAATTCACCCCTCCACTTT. The chain recombines TRBV7-3 with TRBJ1-6, with 8 bases identical to TRBD1. The germline V gene has CDR1 SGHTA and CDR2 FQGTGA. V was clipped by 5 bases and J by 7 bases; unmatched bases: 7. CDR3 length: 15 amino acids.

The chain combines TRBV5-1 with TRBJ2-5, with D perhaps matching TRBD2 (6 bases). Germline V gene lookup returns CDR1 SGHRS and CDR2 YFSETQ. The CDR3 consists of 13 residues. V shed 4 bases and J shed 9 bases, with 16 bases lying between them. The CDR3 bases are TGCGCCAGCAGCCCCATGCCAGGGAGGCCCCAGTACTTC. This translates into CASSPMPGRPQYF.

The chain carries TRBV5-1 and TRBJ2-5; 8 bases are a match to TRBD2. The CDR3 totals 16 residues. CDR1 is SGHRS and CDR2 is YFSETQ in the germline V gene. V gave up 4 bases and J gave up 2 bases; unmatched junction bases: 10. CDR3 in amino acids: CASSRGGEGRQETQYF. The CDR3 region has the DNA TGCGCCAGCAGCCGGGGGGGGGAAGGGAGGCAAGAGACCCAGTACTTC.

This chain connects TRBV2 to TRBJ2-7; 9 nucleotides align to TRBD1. The CDR3 extends over 14 amino acids. CDR1 is SNHLY, CDR2 FYNNEI, per germline. The junction had 8 bases not matched to a gene; V was cut back by 6 bases and J by 5 bases. The CDR3 is CASSRGQGSNEQYF. For the CDR3, the DNA is TGTGCCAGCAGCCGGGGACAGGGTTCGAACGAGCAGTACTTC.

For the CDR3, the DNA is TGTGCCAGTAGTATGACGGGTGACAGCAATCAGCCCCAGCATTTT. The encoded protein is CASSMTGDSNQPQHF. V is TRBV19 and J is TRBJ1-5; D remains unclear. Trimming took 3 bases from V and 1 from J, leaving 10 bases between them. Germline V gene lookup returns CDR1 LNHDA and CDR2 SQIVND (reference sequence). This CDR3 spans 15 amino acids.

The gene calls are TRBV28 and TRBJ2-7; D is undetermined. The CDR3 length is 13 residues. V shed 3 bases and J shed 3 bases, with 9 bases lying between them. From germline, CDR1 is MDHEN and CDR2 SYDVKM. The CDR3 DNA is TGTGCCAGCAGTTTGGCATACCTCTACGAGCAGTACTTC. Translation gives CASSLAYLYEQYF.

The chain uses TRBV10-3 and TRBJ1-4, with 10 bases aligning to TRBD1. Trimming at V came to 11 bases and at J to 5 bases, leaving 2 bases not matched to a gene. The germline CDR1 and CDR2 sequences are ENHRY and SYGVKD. The CDR3 contains 12 residues. CDR3 in DNA: TGTGCCGCGGGACAGGGGAATGAAAAACTGTTTTTT. This encodes CAAGQGNEKLFF.

This clone is a singleton in its sample. The genes are TRBV4-1 and TRBJ1-5, with D uncertain. V was trimmed by 0 bases and J by 3 bases, leaving 6 bases between them. The CDR3 spans 14 residues. Germline V lookup: CDR1 MGHRA, CDR2 YSYEKL. DNA of the CDR3: TGCGCCAGCAGCCAAGATTCAGACAATCAGCCCCAGCATTTT. It yields the protein CASSQDSDNQPQHF.

The chain links TRBV6-4 to TRBJ2-7; 8 nucleotides match TRBD1. The CDR3 extends over 14 amino acids. Germline CDR1 reads MRHNA; CDR2 reads SNTAGT. J gave up 6 bases and V 10 bases, and 14 bases lay outside the gene matches. For the CDR3, the DNA is TGTGCCATCCTTAAGACAGGGGTAAGAATCGAGCAGTACTTC. Encoded protein: CAILKTGVRIEQYF.

In the case of this clone: The junction and the germline gene differ at one end; a read error may be behind it. V is TRBV27 and J is TRBJ1-1; 9 bases are a match to TRBD1. CDR1 and CDR2 from the germline V gene are MNHEY and SMNVEV (reference sequence). The CDR3 is 15 amino acids. CDR3 sequence: CVSSTNRGRGTEAFF. The CDR3 DNA follows: TGTGTCAGCAGTACAAACAGGGGGCGTGGGACTGAAGCTTTCTTT.

This sequence joins TRBV30 and TRBJ2-3, with 7 bases that match TRBD2. The CDR3 loop spans 14 amino acids. V lost 3 bases to trimming and J lost 3 bases; unmatched junction nucleotides: 6. Germline CDR1 is GTSNPN and CDR2 is SVGIG (reference sequence). The CDR3 spells CAWRKGLNTDTQYF. The CDR3 DNA reads as TGTGCCTGGAGGAAGGGACTAAATACAGATACGCAGTATTTT.

This chain joins TRBV28 and TRBJ2-7; the match to TRBD1 covers 7 bases. V gave up 5 bases and J gave up 5 bases; unmatched junction bases: 9. The CDR3 is 14 residues long. From germline, CDR1 is MDHEN and CDR2 SYDVKM. CDR3 amino acids: CASSPRTGPDEQYF. For the CDR3, the DNA is TGTGCCAGCAGTCCAAGGACAGGTCCTGACGAGCAGTACTTC.

This chain joins TRBV9 and TRBJ1-1; no reliable D call. Germline CDR1 is SGDLS and CDR2 is YYNGEE. V was trimmed by 4 bases and J by 4 bases, leaving 14 bases between them. CDR3 length: 14 amino acids. The CDR3 DNA reads as TGTGCCAGCAGCCCACGACGACGAGGCACTGAAGCTTTCTTT. Translating gives CASSPRRRGTEAFF. The variable domain in full, with the rest retrieved from reference TRBV9 and TRBJ1-1, is DSGVTQTPKHLITATGQRVTLRCSPRSGDLSVYWYQQSLDQGLQFLIQYYNGEERAKGNILERFSAQQFPDLHSELNLSSLELGDSALYFCASSPRRRGTEAFFGQGTRLTVV.

This rearrangement joins TRBV7-8 to TRBJ2-3, with D maybe TRBD2 (6 bases). Looked up from germline, CDR1 is SGHVS and CDR2 is FQNEAQ. V shed 2 bases and J shed 1 base, with 28 bases lying between them. The CDR3 consists of 21 residues. The CDR3, as DNA: TGTGCCAGCAGCTTATGGTCTCGGCTAGCGCGACAGAGATTGGGCACAGATACGCAGTATTTT. Residues: CASSLWSRLARQRLGTDTQYF.

V and J are TRBV10-3 and TRBJ1-2; 7 bases match TRBD1. Unmatched junction bases numbered 5, after V lost 7 bases and J lost 0 bases. Germline CDR1 reads ENHRY; CDR2 reads SYGVKD. The CDR3 is made up of 14 amino acids. The DNA of the CDR3 is TGTGCCATCACTCCGGGACAGCCTAACTATGGCTACACCTTC. Encoded protein: CAITPGQPNYGYTF.

This chain joins TRBV18 and TRBJ2-2; D unclear. CDR1 KGHSH and CDR2 LQKENI come from the germline V gene. V was clipped by 4 bases and J by 1 base, with 4 bases between them. CDR3 size: 13 residues. The DNA for the CDR3 is TGTGCCAGCTCACTAGTGAACACCGGGGAGCTGTTTTTT. Its translation: CASSLVNTGELFF.

DNA for the CDR3: TGTGCCAGCAGACCAGAGGGACTTTTGTGGGCTGGCTACACCTTC. This sequence encodes CASRPEGLLWAGYTF. The chain recombines TRBV6-1 with TRBJ1-2; TRBD1 might be the D (5 bases). The CDR3 loop spans 15 amino acids. Germline V gives CDR1 MNHNS, CDR2 SASEGT. Deletions cut 6 bases from V and 7 bases from J, with 21 bases between.

The CDR3 protein is CASSLEGRGQETQYF. CDR3 DNA sequence: TGCGCCAGCAGCCTGGAAGGCAGGGGGCAAGAGACCCAGTACTTC. V usage is TRBV5-1 and J usage is TRBJ2-5, with 7 bases identical to TRBD1. The CDR3 totals 15 residues. The junction had 8 bases not matched to a gene; V was cut back by 4 bases and J by 2 bases. Per germline, CDR1 SGHRS and CDR2 YFSETQ.

This sequence joins TRBV7-9 and TRBJ2-7, with D maybe TRBD1 (5 bases). CDR1 is SEHNR and CDR2 is FQNEAQ in the germline V gene (reference sequence). Trimming removed 1 base at V and 2 bases at J, with 9 bases between. This CDR3 comprises 14 residues. The CDR3 DNA reads TGTGCCAGCAGCTTAGAACAGGCCCCCTACGAGCAGTACTTC. Protein: CASSLEQAPYEQYF.

The chain links TRBV5-6 to TRBJ1-3, with D uncertain. CDR3 length: 13 amino acids. CDR1 is SGHDT, CDR2 YYEEEE, per germline. Trimming took 3 bases from V and 7 from J, leaving 11 bases between them. In DNA, the CDR3 is TGTGCCAGCAGCTGGGCTTCGGGGAACACCATATATTTT. As protein: CASSWASGNTIYF.

The chain employs TRBV27 and TRBJ1-1, with no clear D. Between the trimmed V and J ends, which lost 5 bases and 1 base, there was a span of 11 bases. The CDR3 spans 14 residues. Germline CDR1 and CDR2: MNHEY and SMNVEV (reference sequence). CDR3: CASSPILRNTEAFF. The CDR3 DNA reads as TGTGCCAGCAGTCCCATTCTTAGGAACACTGAAGCTTTCTTT.

This chain joins TRBV9 and TRBJ2-3; TRBD1 might be the D (6 bases). Trimming cost V 3 bases and J 10 bases, with 12 bases left between them. CDR1 is SGDLS, CDR2 YYNGEE, per germline. The CDR3 totals 12 residues. The CDR3 DNA follows: TGTGCCAGCAGCGGCAACAGGGCCCCGCAGTATTTT. As protein: CASSGNRAPQYF.

The CDR3 nucleotides are TGTGCCAGCAGCTTAGCGGGGGGACTCAATGAGCAGTTCTTC. Translated, it gives CASSLAGGLNEQFF. The V gene is TRBV5-6, the J gene TRBJ2-1, with TRBD2 identical over 9 bases. The CDR3 is made up of 14 amino acids. The germline gives CDR1 SGHDT, CDR2 YYEEEE. After removal of 2 bases from V and 6 bases from J, the junction contained 3 bases not matched to a gene.

The CDR3 here is CASRKWTGSSYEQYF. The CDR3 DNA is TGTGCCAGCAGAAAATGGACTGGGAGCTCCTACGAGCAGTACTTC. V gene TRBV27 combines with J gene TRBJ2-7, with a tentative D call TRBD2 (5 bases). Germline assignment: CDR1 MNHEY and CDR2 SMNVEV (reference sequence). This CDR3 region has 15 residues. V lost 6 bases and J 0 bases, leaving 15 bases between the germline ends.